These 14 T cell receptor beta chains came from one sample sequenced in a study of response to subunit inactivated influenza vaccine (dated by TCRdb to the late 2010s). Libraries were constructed by RT-PCR. For sequencing, an Illumina HiSeq 2500 was employed. The public reads were quality trimmed at Q25 with fastp and then assembled into clones with MiXCR by TCRdb, keeping productive beta chains. Every distinct CDR3 protein forms one entry, paired with its most common genes and DNA. In all, the sample holds around 170,000 distinct CDR3 sequences, and about 10% of those were seen once. Roughly 36% of the sample is in the top ten clones. The input for sequencing was CD8+ T cells sorted from PBMCs, taken around 2 years after vaccination. These TCRs come from a man aged 45-69 years who received an inactivated influenza vaccine. Donor details come from another sample of the same person, matched by shared clones.

The genes are TRBV29-1 and TRBJ2-7, with 7 bases aligning to TRBD1. The CDR3 has 12 amino acids. J gave up 5 bases and V 7 bases, and 8 bases lay outside the gene matches. The germline V gene encodes CDR1 SQVTM and CDR2 ANQGSEA. The DNA for the CDR3 is TGCAGCGCCCGAGGGGGACAGAACGAGCAGTACTTC. Translation gives CSARGGQNEQYF.

This clonotype was seen a handful of times. This chain connects TRBV11-1 to TRBJ2-3; possible D gene TRBD2, 7 bases. CDR1 and CDR2 (germline): SGHAT, FQDESV (reference sequence). The CDR3 contains 17 residues. Trimming removed 3 bases at V and 0 bases at J, with 16 bases between. The CDR3 DNA is TGTGCCAGCAGCTTCACCCCGCGGGGGCACAGCACAGATACGCAGTATTTT. Amino acids: CASSFTPRGHSTDTQYF.

This sequence joins TRBV10-3 and TRBJ2-5; 8 bases agree with TRBD1. The length of the CDR3 is 14 residues. CDR1 is ENHRY and CDR2 is SYGVKD in the germline V gene. The trim removed 7 bases at V and 4 bases at J, leaving 8 bases unmatched. The CDR3 DNA is TGTGCCATCAAAGGGACAGGAGCAGGAGAGACCCAGTACTTC. It codes for CAIKGTGAGETQYF.

CDR3 amino acids: CASSEDRTGQETQYF. The CDR3, as DNA: TGTGCCAGCAGTGAAGATCGGACCGGACAAGAGACCCAGTACTTC. This sequence joins TRBV2 and TRBJ2-5; D is ambiguous. CDR1 is SNHLY, CDR2 FYNNEI, per germline. Trimming shortened V by 1 base and J by 2 bases, and 11 bases separated the two germline ends. This CDR3 comprises 15 residues.

This clonotype has ten or more counts. The CDR3 here is CSARDSRVGEAFF. CDR3 bases: TGCAGTGCTAGAGATAGCAGGGTCGGTGAAGCTTTCTTT. The rearrangement links TRBV20-1 to TRBJ1-1; D might be TRBD1 (5 bases). Germline-derived CDR1 and CDR2 are DFQATT and SNEGSKA (reference sequence). The CDR3 sequence is 13 residues long. The V end lost 0 bases, the J end lost 7 bases, and 12 bases lay between the germline ends.

This clonotype has only a few counts. V gene TRBV7-9 combines with J gene TRBJ1-1; D unclear. The CDR3 is 13 amino acids. V lost 2 bases and J 3 bases, leaving 7 bases between the germline ends. Germline V lookup: CDR1 SEHNR, CDR2 FQNEAQ (reference sequence). The CDR3 sequence is CASSLLPDTEAFF. For the CDR3, the DNA is TGTGCCAGCAGCTTACTCCCCGACACTGAAGCTTTCTTT.

This clonotype has ten or more counts. This chain joins TRBV7-9 and TRBJ1-1; D not certain. This CDR3 comprises 12 residues. CDR1 and CDR2 (germline): SEHNR, FQNEAQ (reference sequence). With 5 bases removed from V and 1 base from J, the gap between germline ends came to 5 bases. The CDR3 DNA is TGTGCCAGCAGCAGAGGGAACACTGAAGCTTTCTTT. Protein: CASSRGNTEAFF.

This clonotype came up a few times. The V call is TRBV20-1, the J call TRBJ2-7; 8 positions agree with TRBD1. V shed 4 bases and J 1 base; nucleotides not matched to a gene: 3. This CDR3 comprises 13 residues. The germline V gene encodes CDR1 DFQATT and CDR2 SNEGSKA (reference sequence). The CDR3 DNA reads as TGCAGTGCTATGGGACAGGCGTCCTACGAGCAGTACTTC. Its protein product is CSAMGQASYEQYF.

The chain recombines TRBV2 with TRBJ2-3; D gene ambiguous. Trimming took off 8 bases at V and 0 bases at J, with 12 bases between the two ends. The CDR3 sequence is 14 residues long. The germline CDR1 and CDR2 sequences are SNHLY and FYNNEI. CDR3 DNA sequence: TGTGCCAGCCCACGCGGAGTAAGCACAGATACGCAGTATTTT. This translates into CASPRGVSTDTQYF.

CDR3 DNA: TGTGCCAGCAGCCACCTAGGGGGGCCTGGAAATGAAAAACTGTTTTTT. Translating it yields CASSHLGGPGNEKLFF. The J gene is TRBJ1-4, the V gene TRBV3-1, with TRBD1 as a possible D gene (6 bases). CDR3 size: 16 residues. Trimming pared 3 bases from V and 5 bases from J, leaving 16 bases between. The germline V gene encodes CDR1 LGHDT and CDR2 YNNKEL (reference sequence).

This clonotype was detected a few times. The J gene is TRBJ1-2, the V gene TRBV7-2; D is unresolved. The CDR3 contains 16 residues. V lost 2 bases, J lost 5 bases, and 18 bases lay in between. Per germline, CDR1 SGHTA and CDR2 FQGNSA. CDR3 bases: TGTGCCAGCAGCTTATCCTTTCAAACATCTTCATATGGCTACACCTTC. This translates into CASSLSFQTSSYGYTF.

The chain joins TRBV9 to TRBJ2-1, with 10 bases identical to TRBD2. Germline V lookup: CDR1 SGDLS, CDR2 YYNGEE. This CDR3 is built from 15 residues. Trimming cost V 1 base and J 7 bases; bases outside gene matches: 5. In DNA, the CDR3 is TGTGCCAGCAGCGTAATAGCGGGAGGACTTAATGAGCAGTTCTTC. The encoded protein is CASSVIAGGLNEQFF. The full variable domain, in which reference TRBV9 and TRBJ2-1 provide the parts outside the CDR3, is DSGVTQTPKHLITATGQRVTLRCSPRSGDLSVYWYQQSLDQGLQFLIQYYNGEERAKGNILERFSAQQFPDLHSELNLSSLELGDSALYFCASSVIAGGLNEQFFGPGTRLTVL.

The genes are TRBV7-9 and TRBJ2-7; the D call may be TRBD1 or TRBD2 (5 bases each). CDR3 size: 16 residues. From germline, CDR1 is SEHNR and CDR2 FQNEAQ (reference sequence). Trimming pared 4 bases from V and 5 bases from J, leaving 21 bases between. CDR3 residues: CASSSVITGPADEQYF. DNA for the CDR3: TGTGCCAGCAGCTCCGTTATAACGGGACCGGCGGACGAGCAGTACTTC. Full variable domain (rest looked up from reference TRBV7-9 and TRBJ2-7): DTGVSQNPRHKITKRGQNVTFRCDPISEHNRLYWYRQTLGQGPEFLTYFQNEAQLEKSRLLSDRFSAERPKGSFSTLEIQRTEQGDSAMYLCASSSVITGPADEQYFGPGTRLTVT.

This chain joins TRBV7-3 and TRBJ1-2; weak D call: TRBD1 (5 bases). Trimming shortened V by 0 bases and J by 6 bases, and 8 bases separated the two germline ends. CDR3 length: 13 amino acids. Looked up from germline, CDR1 is SGHTA and CDR2 is FQGTGA. CDR3 bases: TGTGCCAGCAGCTTAACCCCAGGGAATGGCTACACCTTC. This codes for CASSLTPGNGYTF.